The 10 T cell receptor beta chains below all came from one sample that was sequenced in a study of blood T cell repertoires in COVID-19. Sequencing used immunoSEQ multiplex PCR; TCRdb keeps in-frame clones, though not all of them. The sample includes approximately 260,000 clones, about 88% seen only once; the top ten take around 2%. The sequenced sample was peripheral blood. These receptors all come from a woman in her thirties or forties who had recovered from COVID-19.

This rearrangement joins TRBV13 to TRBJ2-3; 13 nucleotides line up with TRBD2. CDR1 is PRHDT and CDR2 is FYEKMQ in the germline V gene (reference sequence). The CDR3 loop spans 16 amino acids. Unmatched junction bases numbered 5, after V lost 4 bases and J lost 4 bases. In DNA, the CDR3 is TGTGCCAGCAGCTCCGGACTAGCGGGAGCGGCAGATACGCAGTATTTT. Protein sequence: CASSSGLAGAADTQYF.

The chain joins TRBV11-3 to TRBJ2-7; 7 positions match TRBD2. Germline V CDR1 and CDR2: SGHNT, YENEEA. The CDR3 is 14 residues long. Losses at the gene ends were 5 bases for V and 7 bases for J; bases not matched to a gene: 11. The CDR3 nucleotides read TGTGCCAGCAGCATGGGAGCGGGACCCCTGGAGCAGTACTTC. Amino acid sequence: CASSMGAGPLEQYF. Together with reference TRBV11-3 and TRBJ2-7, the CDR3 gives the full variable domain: EAGVVQSPRYKIIEKKQPVAFWCNPISGHNTLYWYLQNLGQGPELLIRYENEEAVDDSQLPKDRFSAERLKGVDSTLKIQPAELGDSAVYLCASSMGAGPLEQYFGPGTRLTVT.

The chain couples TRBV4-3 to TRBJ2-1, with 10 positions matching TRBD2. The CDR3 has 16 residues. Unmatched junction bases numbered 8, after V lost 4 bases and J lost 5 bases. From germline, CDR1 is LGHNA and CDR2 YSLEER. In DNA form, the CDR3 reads TGCGCCAGCAGCCCGGGACTAGCGCCCCCAAACAATGAGCAGTTCTTC. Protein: CASSPGLAPPNNEQFF.

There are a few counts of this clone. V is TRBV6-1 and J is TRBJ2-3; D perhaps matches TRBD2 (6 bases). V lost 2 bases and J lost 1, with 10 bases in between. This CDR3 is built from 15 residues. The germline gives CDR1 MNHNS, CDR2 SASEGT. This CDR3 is CASSETGGGTDTQYF. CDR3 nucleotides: TGTGCCAGCAGTGAAACCGGGGGTGGCACAGATACGCAGTATTTT.

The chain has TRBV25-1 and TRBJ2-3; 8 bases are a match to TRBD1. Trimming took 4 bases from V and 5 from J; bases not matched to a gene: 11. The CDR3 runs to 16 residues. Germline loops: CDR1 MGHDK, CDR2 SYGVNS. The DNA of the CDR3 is TGTGCCAGCAGTGGCCCCGGACAGGGAGGTAGAGATACGCAGTATTTT. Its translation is CASSGPGQGGRDTQYF.

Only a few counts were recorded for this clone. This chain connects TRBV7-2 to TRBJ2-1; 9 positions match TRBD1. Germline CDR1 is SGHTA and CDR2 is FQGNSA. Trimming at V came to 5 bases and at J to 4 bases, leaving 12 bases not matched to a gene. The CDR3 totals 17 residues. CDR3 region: CASSKQGALPLYNEQFF. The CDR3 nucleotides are TGTGCCAGCAGCAAACAGGGGGCCCTTCCCTTGTACAATGAGCAGTTCTTC.

The CDR3 nucleotides read TGTGCCAGCAGTACTGGTGGGGGACTAAATCAGCCCCAGCATTTT. Translated, it gives CASSTGGGLNQPQHF. The genes are TRBV6-5 and TRBJ1-5; maybe TRBD1 (5 bases). In germline, CDR1 is MNHEY, CDR2 SVGAGI. CDR3 length equals 15 residues. Trimming removed 5 bases from V and 4 bases from J, with 15 bases in between.

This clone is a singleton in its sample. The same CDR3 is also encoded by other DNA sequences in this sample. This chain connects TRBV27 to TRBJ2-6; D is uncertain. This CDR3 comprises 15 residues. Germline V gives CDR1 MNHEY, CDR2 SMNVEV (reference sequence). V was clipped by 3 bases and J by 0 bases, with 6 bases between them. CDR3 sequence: CASSLGSSGANVLTF. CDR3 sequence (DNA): TGTGCCAGCAGTTTGGGCAGCTCTGGGGCCAACGTCCTGACTTTC.

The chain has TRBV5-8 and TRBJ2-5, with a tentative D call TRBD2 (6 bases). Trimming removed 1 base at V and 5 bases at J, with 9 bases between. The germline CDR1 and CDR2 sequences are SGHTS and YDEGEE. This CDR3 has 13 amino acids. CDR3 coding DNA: TGTGCCAGCAGCTTGTGGGGGGAGGAGACCCAGTACTTC. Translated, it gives CASSLWGEETQYF.

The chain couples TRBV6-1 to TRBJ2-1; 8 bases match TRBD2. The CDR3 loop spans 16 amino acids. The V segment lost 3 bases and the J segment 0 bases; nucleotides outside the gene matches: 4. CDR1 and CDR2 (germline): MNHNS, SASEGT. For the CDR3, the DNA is TGTGCCAGCAGTGATAGCGGGATGAGCTCCTACAATGAGCAGTTCTTC. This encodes CASSDSGMSSYNEQFF.